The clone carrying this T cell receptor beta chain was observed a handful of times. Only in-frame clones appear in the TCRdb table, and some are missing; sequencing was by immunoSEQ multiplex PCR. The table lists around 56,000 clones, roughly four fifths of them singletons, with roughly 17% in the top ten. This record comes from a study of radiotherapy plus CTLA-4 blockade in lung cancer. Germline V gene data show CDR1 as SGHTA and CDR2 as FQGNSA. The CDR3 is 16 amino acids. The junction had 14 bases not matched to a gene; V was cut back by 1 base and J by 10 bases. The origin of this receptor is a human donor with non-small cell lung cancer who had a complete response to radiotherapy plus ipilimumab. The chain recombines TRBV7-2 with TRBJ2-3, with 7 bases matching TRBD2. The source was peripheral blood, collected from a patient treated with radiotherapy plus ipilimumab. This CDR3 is CASSLESLSGEVAQYF. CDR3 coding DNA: TGTGCCAGCAGCTTAGAGTCCCTAAGCGGGGAAGTTGCGCAGTATTTT.